Sequencing of this TCR beta chain was carried out in a study of blood T cell repertoires in COVID-19. Study as a whole: Some COVID-19 samples were acute and others convalescent; all came from the United States, Italy and Spain. From T cells, B-cell-depleted T cells, or PBMCs came the material, which was cDNA or gDNA.

Authors' analysis steps: It was from reference gene primer amplification that nucleated cell counts were estimated. Only in-frame clones appear in the TCRdb table, and some are missing; sequencing was by immunoSEQ multiplex PCR. V, J and clone size reflect that table, while D and trimming were determined from the DNA. The table shows under 350,000 clones, with around nine tenths occurring only once. Seattle's enrolled individuals joined amid active infection and were then monitored longitudinally. This CDR3 has 16 residues. Trimming left V 0 bases short and J 2 bases short, with 13 bases between. Per germline, CDR1 MGHRA and CDR2 YSYEKL.

The chain has TRBV4-1 and TRBJ1-1; D is perhaps TRBD1 (5 bases). This clonotype was sampled from a woman aged 25 to 45 with COVID-19, enrolled during active disease. Sequenced sample: peripheral blood. CDR3 residues: CASSQDSGTANTEAFF. The CDR3 DNA reads as TGCGCCAGCAGCCAAGATAGCGGGACCGCTAACACTGAAGCTTTCTTT.